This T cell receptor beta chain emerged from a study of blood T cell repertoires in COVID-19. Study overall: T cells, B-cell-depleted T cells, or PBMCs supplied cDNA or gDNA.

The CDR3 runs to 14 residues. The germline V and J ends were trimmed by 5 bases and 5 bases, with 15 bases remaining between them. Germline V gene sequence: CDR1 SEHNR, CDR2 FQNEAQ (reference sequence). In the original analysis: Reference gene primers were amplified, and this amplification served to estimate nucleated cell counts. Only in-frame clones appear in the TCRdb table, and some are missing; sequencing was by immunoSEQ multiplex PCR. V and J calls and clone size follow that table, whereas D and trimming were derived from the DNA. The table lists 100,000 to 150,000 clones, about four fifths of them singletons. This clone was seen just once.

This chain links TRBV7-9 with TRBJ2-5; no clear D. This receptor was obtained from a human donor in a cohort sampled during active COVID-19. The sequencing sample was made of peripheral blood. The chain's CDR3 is CASSPGSMWETQYF. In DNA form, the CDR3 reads TGTGCCAGCAGCCCCGGTTCTATGTGGGAGACCCAGTACTTC.